This T cell receptor beta chain was identified in a study of tumor and adjacent non-tumor tissue in lung cancer. No cell sorting was done before RNA was extracted from the tissue. TCRbeta libraries were built with three rounds of nested PCR, modified from ARM-PCR. TCRdb used MiXCR to reprocess the multiplex PCR reads, holding one entry per CDR3 protein. The sample yields 120,000 or so distinct CDR3 sequences, 55% to 75% seen once. The sample comprised lung tumor tissue. The sequence came from a young man with non-small cell lung cancer.

The DNA for the CDR3 is TGCAGTGCCCCCGCAGCGGAAACGCTCTACGAGCAGTACTTC. It is translated as CSAPAAETLYEQYF. The rearrangement uses TRBV20-1 and TRBJ2-7; D is possibly TRBD2 (5 bases). V lost 6 bases and J 3 bases, leaving 18 bases between the germline ends. This CDR3 is 14 amino acids long. Germline V lookup: CDR1 DFQATT, CDR2 SNEGSKA (reference sequence).